This entry is about one T cell receptor (beta chain). The antigen is unknown. V gave up 3 bases and J gave up 8 bases; unmatched junction bases: 7. This CDR3 has 14 residues. The germline V gene has CDR1 LGHNA and CDR2 YNFKEQ. This entry belongs to a study of cytomegalovirus exposure and HLA in healthy donors. The repertoire was sequenced with immunoSEQ multiplex PCR; TCRdb's copy has only in-frame clones and lacks some. The top ten hold approximately 2% of the sample, which has over 150,000 clones, just over 85% seen once. Study-wide results and limits: TCR beta chains numbering under 200 were designated cytomegalovirus-associated. The authors confirmed in vitro that a few CMV-associated chains were specific for CMV antigens.

Sequencing was done on a sample of PBMCs. The sequence derives from a human donor in good health. The rearrangement joins TRBV4-2 to TRBJ2-1; 7 positions match TRBD2. The CDR3 here is CASSHAGEMYEQFF. The CDR3 coding sequence is TGTGCCAGCAGCCATGCGGGAGAAATGTATGAGCAGTTCTTC.